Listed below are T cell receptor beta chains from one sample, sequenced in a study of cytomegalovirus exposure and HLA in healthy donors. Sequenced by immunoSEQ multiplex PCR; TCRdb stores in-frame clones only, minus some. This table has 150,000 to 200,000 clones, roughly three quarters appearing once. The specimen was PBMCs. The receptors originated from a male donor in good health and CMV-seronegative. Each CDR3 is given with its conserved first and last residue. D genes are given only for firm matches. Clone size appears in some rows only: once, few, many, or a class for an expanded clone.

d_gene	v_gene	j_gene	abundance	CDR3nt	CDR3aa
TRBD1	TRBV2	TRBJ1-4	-	TGTGCCAGCAGACTAACAGGGGGTATGGGTGAAAAACTGTTTTTT	CASRLTGGMGEKLFF
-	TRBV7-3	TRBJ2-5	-	TGTGCCAGCAGCTCGGGGTCTCAAGAGACCCAGTACTTC	CASSSGSQETQYF
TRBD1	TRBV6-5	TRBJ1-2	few	TGTGCCAGCAGTTACCTCCGGACAGGGGGCGGCTATGGCTACACCTTC	CASSYLRTGGGYGYTF
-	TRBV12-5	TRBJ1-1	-	TGTGCTAGTGGTTTGAGAGTGAACACTGAAGCTTTCTTT	CASGLRVNTEAFF
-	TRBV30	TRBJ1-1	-	TGTGCCTGGAGTGTACTTAACAGAGAAGCTTTCTTT	CAWSVLNREAFF
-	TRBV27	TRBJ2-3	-	TGTGCCAGCAGTTTAAAACCGACCCTCCGGGCAGATACGCAGTATTTT	CASSLKPTLRADTQYF
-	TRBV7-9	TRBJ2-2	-	TGTGCCAGCAGCTTTCACGGGGAGCTGTTTTTT	CASSFHGELFF
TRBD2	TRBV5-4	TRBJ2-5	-	TGTGCCAGCAGCTTAAATAGCGGGGCCCAAGAGACCCAGTACTTC	CASSLNSGAQETQYF
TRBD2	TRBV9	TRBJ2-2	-	TGTGCCAGCAGGCAAGAGGGTAGCGGGAGGTCCGGGGAGCTGTTTTTT	CASRQEGSGRSGELFF
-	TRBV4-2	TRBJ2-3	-	TGTGCCAGCAGCCAAGTCTCTCGGGGGACGAACACAGATACGCAGTATTTT	CASSQVSRGTNTDTQYF
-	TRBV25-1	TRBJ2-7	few	TGTGCCAGCAGTGACCTAAGTACAGGCCTCCCCGAGCAGTACTTC	CASSDLSTGLPEQYF
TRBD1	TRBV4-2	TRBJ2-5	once	TGTGCCAGCAGCCGACAGGGGGCACAGTACCAAGAGACCCAGTACTTC	CASSRQGAQYQETQYF
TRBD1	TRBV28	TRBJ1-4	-	TGTGCCAGCAGTCCCCAAACAGGGGGCAATGAAAAACTGTTTTTT	CASSPQTGGNEKLFF
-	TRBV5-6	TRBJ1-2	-	TGTGCCAGCAGAACTGGACAGACTTATGGCTACACCTTC	CASRTGQTYGYTF
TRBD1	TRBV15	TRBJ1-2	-	TGTGCCACCAGCAGGGGGACAGGACGGAGCTATGGCTACACCTTC	CATSRGTGRSYGYTF
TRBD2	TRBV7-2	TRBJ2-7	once	TGTGCCAGCAGCTTAGGGCTAGCGGGGGGCGGTTACGAGCAGTACTTC	CASSLGLAGGGYEQYF